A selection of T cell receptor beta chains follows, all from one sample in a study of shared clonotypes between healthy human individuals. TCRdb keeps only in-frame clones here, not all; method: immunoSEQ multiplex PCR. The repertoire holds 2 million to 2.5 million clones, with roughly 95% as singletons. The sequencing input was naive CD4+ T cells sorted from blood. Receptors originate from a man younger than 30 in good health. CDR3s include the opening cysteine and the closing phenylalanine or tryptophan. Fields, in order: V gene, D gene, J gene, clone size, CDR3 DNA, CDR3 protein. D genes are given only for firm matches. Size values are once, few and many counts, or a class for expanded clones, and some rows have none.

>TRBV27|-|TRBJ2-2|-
TGTGCCAGCAGCACCAAGGGTTGGTTTAGCGCCGGGGAGCTGTTTTTT
CASSTKGWFSAGELFF
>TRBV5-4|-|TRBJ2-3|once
TGTGCCAGCAGCTTGGACCCGGCTAGCACAGATACGCAGTATTTT
CASSLDPASTDTQYF
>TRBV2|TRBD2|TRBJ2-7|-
TGTGCCTGCAAACTAGCGGGATTAAACGAGCAGTACTTC
CACKLAGLNEQYF
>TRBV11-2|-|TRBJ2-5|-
TGTGCCAGCAGCTTAGTGTCGCGGGAACACGGAGAGACCCAGTACTTC
CASSLVSREHGETQYF
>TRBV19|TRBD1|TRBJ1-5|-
TGTGCCAGTAGTATGTTCGGAACAGGGGATAACAATCAGCCCCAGCATTTT
CASSMFGTGDNNQPQHF
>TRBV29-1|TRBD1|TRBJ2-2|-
TGCAGCGCCCCCCCCCGGGACAGGAAAAACACCGGGGAGCTGTTTTTT
CSAPPRDRKNTGELFF
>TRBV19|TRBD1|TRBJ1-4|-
TGTGCCAGTATGATGGGACAGGTCAATGAAAAACTGTTTTTT
CASMMGQVNEKLFF
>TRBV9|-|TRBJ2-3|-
TGTGCCAGCAGCGTAGGTTCGCTCCGACCAGATACGCAGTATTTT
CASSVGSLRPDTQYF
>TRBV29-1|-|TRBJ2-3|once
TGCAGCGTTGTGGCAACTAGCACAGATACGCAGTATTTT
CSVVATSTDTQYF
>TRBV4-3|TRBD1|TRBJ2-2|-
TGCGCCAGCAGCCCAGTACAGGGGCGGGAGCTGTTTTTT
CASSPVQGRELFF
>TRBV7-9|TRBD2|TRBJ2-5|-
TGTGCCAGCAGCGTGCTAGCGGGGGCTCAGGAGACCCAGTACTTC
CASSVLAGAQETQYF
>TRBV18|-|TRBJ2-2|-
TGTGCCAGCTCACCATTTCTGGGGTCGAACACCGGGGAGCTGTTTTTT
CASSPFLGSNTGELFF
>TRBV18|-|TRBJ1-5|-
TGTGCCAGCTTGGGAGCCCTCAATCAGCCCCAGCATTTT
CASLGALNQPQHF
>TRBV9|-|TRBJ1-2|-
TGTGCCAGCAGCGTAGAGGCAGGCGAGTATGGCTACACCTTC
CASSVEAGEYGYTF
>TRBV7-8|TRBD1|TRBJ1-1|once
TGTGCCAGCAGCGGCAACAGGGGGCTTACTGAAGCTTTCTTT
CASSGNRGLTEAFF
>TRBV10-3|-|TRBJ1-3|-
TGTGCCATCACTCCTAGGGAGGGGCCGATCTCTGGAAACACCATATATTTT
CAITPREGPISGNTIYF
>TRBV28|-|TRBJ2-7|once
TGTGCCAGCACCAAGTACCCGGCGGTCGCCTACGAGCAGTACTTC
CASTKYPAVAYEQYF
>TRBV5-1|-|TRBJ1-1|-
TGCGCCAGCAGCTTGGCCCCAGGTGGTCAGAACACTGAAGCTTTCTTT
CASSLAPGGQNTEAFF
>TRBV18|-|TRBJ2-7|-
TGTGCCAGCTCGGACACCCAGGGGAACTACGAGCAGTACTTC
CASSDTQGNYEQYF
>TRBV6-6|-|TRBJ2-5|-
TGTGCCAGCACCCCACCGGGGGCGGGAGAGACCCAGTACTTC
CASTPPGAGETQYF
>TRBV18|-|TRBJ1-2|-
TGTGCCAGCTCACCCCCTAGGAGGGGCCATGGCTACACCTTC
CASSPPRRGHGYTF
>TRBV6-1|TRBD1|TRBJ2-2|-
TGTGCCGGACAGACAGGGGTCGACACCGGGGAGCTGTTTTTT
CAGQTGVDTGELFF
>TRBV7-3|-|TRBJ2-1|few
TGTGCCAGCAGCTCCCAAATGTCGGGAGAGCAGTTCTTC
CASSSQMSGEQFF
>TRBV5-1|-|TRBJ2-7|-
TGCGCCAGCAGCTTAAGTCGGCAGACCTACGAGCAGTACTTC
CASSLSRQTYEQYF
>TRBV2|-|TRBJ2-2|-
TGTGCCAGCAGTGATGGTGCCGGGGAGCTGTTTTTT
CASSDGAGELFF
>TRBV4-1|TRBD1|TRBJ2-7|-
TGCGCCAGCAGGCGCGACCGGGACAGGGCTTTCGAGCAGTACTTC
CASRRDRDRAFEQYF
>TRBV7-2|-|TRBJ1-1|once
TGTGCCAGCAGCTTACGGACAGTAGTGAACACTGAAGCTTTCTTT
CASSLRTVVNTEAFF